These 15 T cell receptor beta chains were sequenced from one sample in a study of early T cells in non-severe SARS-CoV-2 infection. TCRdb fed the 5' RACE reads into MiXCR, producing one record per CDR3 protein. The sample lists tens of thousands of distinct CDR3 sequences; approximately 13% were seen once. The material sequenced was whole blood. The receptors originated from an adult who was a healthcare worker with PCR-confirmed SARS-CoV-2 infection or an uninfected control (not recorded which).

The chain is built from TRBV4-3 and TRBJ1-1; 7 bases are shared with TRBD1. Germline CDR1 LGHNA, CDR2 YSLEER. Trimming cost V 4 bases and J 5 bases; bases outside gene matches: 10. The length of the CDR3 is 15 residues. CDR3 sequence: CASSRVRQGGTEAFF. The CDR3 DNA reads TGCGCCAGCAGCCGAGTTAGACAGGGAGGAACTGAAGCTTTCTTT.

This clonotype was seen at least ten times. This rearrangement joins TRBV10-3 to TRBJ1-4, with a possible D match to TRBD1 (5 bases). The CDR3 runs to 13 residues. CDR1 ENHRY and CDR2 SYGVKD come from the germline V gene. The V and J ends lost 8 bases and 5 bases respectively, with 12 bases between them. This CDR3 reads CAIGGTDNEKLFF. CDR3 nucleotide sequence: TGTGCCATCGGAGGGACGGACAATGAAAAACTGTTTTTT.

In its sample, this clonotype was seen many times. This rearrangement joins TRBV10-3 to TRBJ1-4; D is unresolved. Germline CDR1 is ENHRY and CDR2 is SYGVKD. The CDR3 runs 14 residues. Trimming pared 0 bases from V and 7 bases from J, leaving 9 bases between. The CDR3 is CAISESSRPEKLFF. The CDR3 nucleotides are TGTGCCATCAGTGAGTCGAGTAGGCCTGAAAAACTGTTTTTT.

This clonotype came up many times. The chain is built from TRBV6-1 and TRBJ1-2; tentatively, D is TRBD1 (6 bases). The germline gives CDR1 MNHNS, CDR2 SASEGT. This CDR3 is 15 amino acids long. V lost 6 bases to trimming and J lost 6 bases, with 20 bases between them. The CDR3 DNA reads TGTGCCAGCAGCCCCTGGGGGGGGCTAACGGATGGCTACACCTTC. This sequence encodes CASSPWGGLTDGYTF.

This clonotype was observed many times. V gene TRBV18 combines with J gene TRBJ2-7, with D unresolved. The CDR3 covers 13 residues. V lost 3 bases and J 6 bases, leaving 12 bases between the germline ends. Germline CDR1 and CDR2: KGHSH and LQKENI. The DNA of the CDR3 is TGTGCCAGCTCACCTGCCCAGTTTCTCGAGCAGTACTTC. Encoded protein: CASSPAQFLEQYF.

The rearrangement joins TRBV20-1 to TRBJ1-1; no reliable D call. V shed 6 bases and J shed 3 bases, with 5 bases lying between them. This CDR3 comprises 10 residues. Germline V CDR1 and CDR2: DFQATT, SNEGSKA (reference sequence). This chain's CDR3 is CSAQDTEAFF. The DNA of the CDR3 is TGCAGTGCCCAGGACACTGAAGCTTTCTTT.

J is TRBJ2-3 and V is TRBV20-1; 12 bases fit TRBD2. Germline CDR1 is DFQATT and CDR2 is SNEGSKA (reference sequence). CDR3 length: 16 residues. Losses at the gene ends were 3 bases for V and 3 bases for J; bases not matched to a gene: 7. CDR3 loop: CSASDRLAGVTDTQYF. For the CDR3, the DNA is TGCAGTGCTAGCGACCGACTAGCGGGAGTTACAGATACGCAGTATTTT.

This clonotype has only a few counts. This sequence joins TRBV10-3 and TRBJ2-3; either TRBD1 or TRBD2 may supply D (5 bases each). V was trimmed by 6 bases and J by 6 bases, leaving 10 bases between them. There are 12 residues in the CDR3. The V gene's germline CDR1 is ENHRY and CDR2 SYGVKD. CDR3 coding DNA: TGTGCCATCAGATCCGAGGGGGATACGCAGTATTTT. Its translation: CAIRSEGDTQYF.

This clonotype was observed at least ten times. This chain uses TRBV9 with TRBJ1-5; D not resolved. Trimming shortened V by 0 bases and J by 1 base, and 2 bases separated the two germline ends. The CDR3 spans 13 residues. Germline V gives CDR1 SGDLS, CDR2 YYNGEE. The CDR3 coding sequence is TGTGCCAGCAGCGTAGGGAGCAATCAGCCCCAGCATTTT. Residues: CASSVGSNQPQHF. The variable domain in full, with the rest retrieved from reference TRBV9 and TRBJ1-5, is DSGVTQTPKHLITATGQRVTLRCSPRSGDLSVYWYQQSLDQGLQFLIQYYNGEERAKGNILERFSAQQFPDLHSELNLSSLELGDSALYFCASSVGSNQPQHFGDGTRLSIL.

V and J are TRBV15 and TRBJ1-6, with unresolved D. Trimming left V 0 bases short and J 7 bases short, with 1 base between. CDR1 and CDR2 (germline): LNHNV, YYDKDF (reference sequence). The CDR3 is 12 residues long. The CDR3 DNA follows: TGTGCCACCAGCAGAGAAAATTCACCCCTCCACTTT. It translates to CATSRENSPLHF.

The sample holds many counts of this clonotype. This chain joins TRBV7-2 and TRBJ2-3, with D perhaps being TRBD1 or TRBD2 (5 bases each). CDR1 is SGHTA, CDR2 FQGNSA, per germline. Trimming cost V 6 bases and J 2 bases, with 15 bases left between them. The CDR3 loop spans 15 amino acids. The CDR3 coding sequence is TGTGCCAGCAGGAGGGACCGCGCCTTCACAGATACGCAGTATTTT. It codes for CASRRDRAFTDTQYF. Full variable domain (rest looked up from reference TRBV7-2 and TRBJ2-3): GAGVSQSPSNKVTEKGKDVELRCDPISGHTALYWYRQSLGQGLEFLIYFQGNSAPDKSGLPSDRFSAERTGGSVSTLTIQRTQQEDSAVYLCASRRDRAFTDTQYFGPGTRLTVL.

This clonotype was observed at least ten times. This chain connects TRBV12-3 or TRBV12-4 to TRBJ1-2, with D possibly TRBD1 on 6 matching bases. CDR3 size: 13 residues. V gave up 3 bases and J gave up 4 bases, with 9 bases separating them. The CDR3 coding sequence is TGTGCCAGCAGTTTTCGGGGGCCCTATGGCTACACCTTC. This sequence encodes CASSFRGPYGYTF.

This clonotype came up a few times. This chain connects TRBV6-2 or TRBV6-3 to TRBJ1-5; 9 nucleotides align to TRBD1. Germline trimming cut 2 bases from V and 4 bases from J; bases unmatched to any gene: 3. The V gene's germline CDR1 is MNHEY and CDR2 SVGEGT. CDR3 length equals 15 residues. The DNA for the CDR3 is TGTGCCAGCAGTTACACCGGGACAGGGAATCAGCCCCAGCATTTT. Translation gives CASSYTGTGNQPQHF.

The chain joins TRBV7-2 to TRBJ2-3, with 7 bases that match TRBD1. Germline-derived CDR1 and CDR2 are SGHTA and FQGNSA. This CDR3 contains 14 residues. Unmatched junction bases numbered 6, after V lost 5 bases and J lost 4 bases. The CDR3 DNA reads as TGTGCCAGCAGCCAAAATACAGGGGCAGATACGCAGTATTTT. It is translated as CASSQNTGADTQYF. The complete variable domain, with remaining parts taken from reference TRBV7-2 and TRBJ2-3, reads GAGVSQSPSNKVTEKGKDVELRCDPISGHTALYWYRQSLGQGLEFLIYFQGNSAPDKSGLPSDRFSAERTGGSVSTLTIQRTQQEDSAVYLCASSQNTGADTQYFGPGTRLTVL.

At least ten counts were recorded for this clonotype. V is TRBV5-6 and J is TRBJ2-5; 11 nucleotides agree with TRBD2. This CDR3 spans 14 amino acids. The junction had 4 bases not matched to a gene; V was cut back by 4 bases and J by 5 bases. Germline CDR1 and CDR2: SGHDT and YYEEEE. In nucleotides, the CDR3 is TGTGCCAGCAGCCCTAGCGGGGGGCGGGAGACCCAGTACTTC. This encodes CASSPSGGRETQYF.